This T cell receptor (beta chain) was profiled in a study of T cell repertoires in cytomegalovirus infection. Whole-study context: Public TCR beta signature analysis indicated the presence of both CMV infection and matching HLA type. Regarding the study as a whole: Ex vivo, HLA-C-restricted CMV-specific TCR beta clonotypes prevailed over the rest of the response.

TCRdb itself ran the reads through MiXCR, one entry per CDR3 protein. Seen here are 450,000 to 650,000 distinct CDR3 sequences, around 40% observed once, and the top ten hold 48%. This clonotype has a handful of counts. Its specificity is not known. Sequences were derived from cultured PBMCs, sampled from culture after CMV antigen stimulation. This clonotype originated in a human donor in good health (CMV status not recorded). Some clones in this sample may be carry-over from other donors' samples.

CDR3 in amino acids: CASSPIAGGADTQYF. Written as DNA, the CDR3 is TGTGCCAGCAGCCCCATAGCGGGAGGGGCAGATACGCAGTATTTT. This chain joins TRBV7-8 and TRBJ2-3, with 11 bases matching TRBD2. In germline, CDR1 is SGHVS, CDR2 FQNEAQ. The V and J ends lost 5 bases and 4 bases, in that order; junction bases with no gene match: 5. This CDR3 has 15 amino acids.